This T cell receptor beta chain appears in the sequencing data of a study of Ad26.COV2.S vaccination and SARS-CoV-2 variants. Study-wide context: Once or twice, 56 days apart, Ad26.COV2.S was delivered intramuscularly.

As to treatment: around 19 received Ad26.COV2.S at low or high dose, single or two shots; several received placebo; per-sample allocation not given. Specimen acquisition occurred on day 63 following the initial vaccine or placebo injection. The method was immunoSEQ multiplex PCR; TCRdb's version includes in-frame clones alone and lacks a portion of them. The sample contains a few hundred thousand clones, around 86% of which appear only once. This CDR3 is built from 16 residues. In germline, CDR1 is MGHRA, CDR2 YSYEKL. The V and J ends lost 3 bases and 0 bases respectively, with 14 bases between them.

The clonotype comes from a person aged 18 to 59 who received the Ad26.COV2.S COVID-19 vaccine or a placebo. The sequenced sample was peripheral blood, obtained in a trial of Ad26.COV2.S vaccine versus placebo. The J gene is TRBJ1-1, the V gene TRBV4-1; D remains ambiguous. Written as DNA, the CDR3 is TGCGCCAGCAGCCAGGCCGAGGCGGGAATGAACACTGAAGCTTTCTTT. Protein: CASSQAEAGMNTEAFF.